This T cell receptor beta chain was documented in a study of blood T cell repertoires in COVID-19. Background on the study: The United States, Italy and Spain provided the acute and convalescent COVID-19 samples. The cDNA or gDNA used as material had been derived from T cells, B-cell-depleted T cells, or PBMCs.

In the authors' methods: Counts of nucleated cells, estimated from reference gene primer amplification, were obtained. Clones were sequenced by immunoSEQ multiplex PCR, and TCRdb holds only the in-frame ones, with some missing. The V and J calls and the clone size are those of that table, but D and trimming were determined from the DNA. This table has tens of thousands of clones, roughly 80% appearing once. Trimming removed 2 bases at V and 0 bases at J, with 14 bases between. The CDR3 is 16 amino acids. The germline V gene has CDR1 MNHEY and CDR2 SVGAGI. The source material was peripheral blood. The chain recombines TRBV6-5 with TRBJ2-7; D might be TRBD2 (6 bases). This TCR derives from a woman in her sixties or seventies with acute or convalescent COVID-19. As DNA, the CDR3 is TGTGCCAGCAGTTACATTTGGAGGGCTAGCTCCTACGAGCAGTACTTC. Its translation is CASSYIWRASSYEQYF.